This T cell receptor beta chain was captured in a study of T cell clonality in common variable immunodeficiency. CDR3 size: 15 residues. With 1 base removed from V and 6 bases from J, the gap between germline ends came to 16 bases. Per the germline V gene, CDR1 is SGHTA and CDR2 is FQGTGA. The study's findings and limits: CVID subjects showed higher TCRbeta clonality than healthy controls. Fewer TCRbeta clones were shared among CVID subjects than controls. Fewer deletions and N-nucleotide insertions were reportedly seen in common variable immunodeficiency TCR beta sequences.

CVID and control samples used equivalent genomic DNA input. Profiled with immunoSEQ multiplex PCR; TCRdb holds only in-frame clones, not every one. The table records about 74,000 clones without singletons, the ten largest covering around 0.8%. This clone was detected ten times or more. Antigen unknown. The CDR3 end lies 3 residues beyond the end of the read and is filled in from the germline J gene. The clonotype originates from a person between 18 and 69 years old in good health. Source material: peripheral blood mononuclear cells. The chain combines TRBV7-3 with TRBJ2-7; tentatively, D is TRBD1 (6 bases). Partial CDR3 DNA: TGTGCCAGCAGCTTAAAAGGGGGAGCCTTGATCGAG. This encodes CASSLKGGALIE. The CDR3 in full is CASSLKGGALIEQYF. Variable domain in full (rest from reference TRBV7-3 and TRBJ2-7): GAGVSQTPSNKVTEKGKYVELRCDPISGHTALYWYRQSLGQGPEFLIYFQGTGAADDSGLPNDRFFAVRPEGSVSTLKIQRTERGDSAVYLCASSLKGGALIEQYFGPGTRLTVT.